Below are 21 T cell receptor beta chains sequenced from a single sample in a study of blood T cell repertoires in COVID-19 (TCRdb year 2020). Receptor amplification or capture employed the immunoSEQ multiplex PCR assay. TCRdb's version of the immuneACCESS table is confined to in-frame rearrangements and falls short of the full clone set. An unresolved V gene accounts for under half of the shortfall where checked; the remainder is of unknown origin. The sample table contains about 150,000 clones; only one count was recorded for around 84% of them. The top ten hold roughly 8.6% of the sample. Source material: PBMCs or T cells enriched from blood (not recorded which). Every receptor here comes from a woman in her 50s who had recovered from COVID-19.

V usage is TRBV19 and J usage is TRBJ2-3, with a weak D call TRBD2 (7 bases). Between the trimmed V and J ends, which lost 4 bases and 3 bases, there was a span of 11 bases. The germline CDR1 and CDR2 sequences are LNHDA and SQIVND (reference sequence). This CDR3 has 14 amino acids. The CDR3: CASSRAGATDTQYF. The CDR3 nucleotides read TGTGCCAGTAGTAGGGCGGGGGCTACAGATACGCAGTATTTT.

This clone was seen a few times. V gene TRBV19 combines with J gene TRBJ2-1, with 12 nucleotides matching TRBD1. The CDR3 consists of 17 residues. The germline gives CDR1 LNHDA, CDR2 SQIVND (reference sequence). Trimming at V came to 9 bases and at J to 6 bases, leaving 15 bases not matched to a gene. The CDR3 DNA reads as TGTGCCAGCAGGGACAGGGGGCGAACTGGACTGTCCAATGAGCAGTTCTTC. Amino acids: CASRDRGRTGLSNEQFF.

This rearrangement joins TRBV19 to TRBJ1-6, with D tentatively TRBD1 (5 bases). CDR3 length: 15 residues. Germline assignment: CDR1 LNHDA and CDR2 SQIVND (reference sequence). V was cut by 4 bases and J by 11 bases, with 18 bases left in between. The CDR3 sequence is CASSSASQGTTPLHF. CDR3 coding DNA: TGTGCCAGTAGTAGCGCGTCTCAGGGAACGACACCCCTCCACTTT.

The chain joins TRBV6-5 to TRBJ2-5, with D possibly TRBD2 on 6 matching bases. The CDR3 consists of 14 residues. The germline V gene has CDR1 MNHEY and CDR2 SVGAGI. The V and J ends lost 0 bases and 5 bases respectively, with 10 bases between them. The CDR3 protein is CASSYSGGTETQYF. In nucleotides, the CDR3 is TGTGCCAGCAGTTACTCGGGCGGGACGGAGACCCAGTACTTC.

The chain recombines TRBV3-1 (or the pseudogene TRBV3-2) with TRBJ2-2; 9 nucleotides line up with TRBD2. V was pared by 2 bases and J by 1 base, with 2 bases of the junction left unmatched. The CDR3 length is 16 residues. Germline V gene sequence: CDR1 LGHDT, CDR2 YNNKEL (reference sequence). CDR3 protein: CASSQLLAGNTGELFF. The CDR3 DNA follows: TGTGCCAGCAGCCAACTACTAGCGGGGAACACCGGGGAGCTGTTTTTT.

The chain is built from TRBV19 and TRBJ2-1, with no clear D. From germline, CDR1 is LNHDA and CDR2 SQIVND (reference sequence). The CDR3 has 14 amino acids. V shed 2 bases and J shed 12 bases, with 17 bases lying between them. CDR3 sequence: CASSILLLASRQFF. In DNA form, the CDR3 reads TGTGCCAGTAGTATACTCCTTTTGGCTAGTAGGCAGTTCTTC.

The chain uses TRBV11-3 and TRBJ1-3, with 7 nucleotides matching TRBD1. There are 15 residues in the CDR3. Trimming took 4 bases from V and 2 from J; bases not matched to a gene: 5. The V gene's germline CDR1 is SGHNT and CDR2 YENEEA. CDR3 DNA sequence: TGTGCCAGCAGCTCCGGACAGGCCCCTGGAAACACCATATATTTT. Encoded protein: CASSSGQAPGNTIYF.

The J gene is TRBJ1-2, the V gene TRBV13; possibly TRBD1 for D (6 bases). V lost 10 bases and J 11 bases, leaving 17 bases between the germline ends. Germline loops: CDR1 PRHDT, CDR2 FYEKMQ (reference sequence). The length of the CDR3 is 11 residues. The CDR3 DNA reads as TGTGCCACCGGGACATCTCCTTTTTACACCTTC. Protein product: CATGTSPFYTF.

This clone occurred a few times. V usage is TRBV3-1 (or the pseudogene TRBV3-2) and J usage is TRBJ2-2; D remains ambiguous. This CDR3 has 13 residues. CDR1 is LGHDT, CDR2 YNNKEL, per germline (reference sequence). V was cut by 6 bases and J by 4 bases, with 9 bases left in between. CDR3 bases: TGTGCCAGCAGGACCAGGTTCACCGGGGAGCTGTTTTTT. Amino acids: CASRTRFTGELFF.

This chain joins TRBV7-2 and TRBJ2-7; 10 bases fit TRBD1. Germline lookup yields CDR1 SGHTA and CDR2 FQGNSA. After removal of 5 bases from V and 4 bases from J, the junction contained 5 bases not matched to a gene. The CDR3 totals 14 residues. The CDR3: CASSSRDRGYEQYF. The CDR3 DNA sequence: TGTGCCAGCAGCAGCCGGGACAGGGGATACGAGCAGTACTTC. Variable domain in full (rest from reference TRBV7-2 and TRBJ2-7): GAGVSQSPSNKVTEKGKDVELRCDPISGHTALYWYRQSLGQGLEFLIYFQGNSAPDKSGLPSDRFSAERTGGSVSTLTIQRTQQEDSAVYLCASSSRDRGYEQYFGPGTRLTVT.

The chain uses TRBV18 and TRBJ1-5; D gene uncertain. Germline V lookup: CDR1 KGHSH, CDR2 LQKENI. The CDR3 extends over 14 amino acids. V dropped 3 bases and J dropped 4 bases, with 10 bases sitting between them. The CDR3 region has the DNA TGTGCCAGCTCACCGGAGATTTTAAATCAGCCCCAGCATTTT. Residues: CASSPEILNQPQHF.

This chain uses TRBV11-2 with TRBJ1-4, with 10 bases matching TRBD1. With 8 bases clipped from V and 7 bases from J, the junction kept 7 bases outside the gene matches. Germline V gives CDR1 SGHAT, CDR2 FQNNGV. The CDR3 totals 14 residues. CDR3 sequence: CASSRDRGGEKLFF. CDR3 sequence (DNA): TGTGCCAGCTCCCGGGACAGGGGCGGTGAAAAACTGTTTTTT.

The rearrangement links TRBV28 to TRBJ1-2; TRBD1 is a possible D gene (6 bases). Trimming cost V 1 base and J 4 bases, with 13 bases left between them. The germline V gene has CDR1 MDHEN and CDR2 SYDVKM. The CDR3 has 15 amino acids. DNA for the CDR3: TGTGCCAGCAGTTTATTCACAGGGCGATCCTATGGCTACACCTTC. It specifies CASSLFTGRSYGYTF.

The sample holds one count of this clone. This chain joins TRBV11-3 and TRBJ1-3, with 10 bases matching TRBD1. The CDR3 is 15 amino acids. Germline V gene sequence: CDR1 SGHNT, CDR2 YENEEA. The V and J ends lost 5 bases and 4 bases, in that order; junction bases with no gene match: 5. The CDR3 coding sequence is TGTGCCAGCAGCCGGGACAGGGGTGTCGGAAACACCATATATTTT. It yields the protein CASSRDRGVGNTIYF.

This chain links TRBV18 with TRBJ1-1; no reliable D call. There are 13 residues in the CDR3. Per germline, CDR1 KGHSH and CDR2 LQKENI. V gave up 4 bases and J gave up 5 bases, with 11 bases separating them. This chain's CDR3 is CASSRSRETEAFF. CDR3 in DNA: TGTGCCAGCTCACGCTCGAGGGAAACTGAAGCTTTCTTT.

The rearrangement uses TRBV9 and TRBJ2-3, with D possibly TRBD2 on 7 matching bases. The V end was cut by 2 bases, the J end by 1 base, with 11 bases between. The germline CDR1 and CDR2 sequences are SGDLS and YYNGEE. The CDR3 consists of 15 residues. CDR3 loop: CASSVGGPGTDTQYF. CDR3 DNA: TGTGCCAGCAGCGTCGGGGGGCCCGGCACAGATACGCAGTATTTT. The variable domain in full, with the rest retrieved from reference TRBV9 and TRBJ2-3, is DSGVTQTPKHLITATGQRVTLRCSPRSGDLSVYWYQQSLDQGLQFLIQYYNGEERAKGNILERFSAQQFPDLHSELNLSSLELGDSALYFCASSVGGPGTDTQYFGPGTRLTVL.

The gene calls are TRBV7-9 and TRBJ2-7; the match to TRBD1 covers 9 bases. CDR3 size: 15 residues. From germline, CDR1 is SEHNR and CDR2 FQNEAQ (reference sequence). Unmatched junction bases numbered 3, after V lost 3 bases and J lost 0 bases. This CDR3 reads CASSFTGGSSYEQYF. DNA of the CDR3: TGTGCCAGCAGCTTCACAGGGGGCTCCTCCTACGAGCAGTACTTC.

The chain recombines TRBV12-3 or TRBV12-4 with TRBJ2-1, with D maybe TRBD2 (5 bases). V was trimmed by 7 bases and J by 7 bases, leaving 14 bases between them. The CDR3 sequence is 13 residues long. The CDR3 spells CASTVLATNEQFF. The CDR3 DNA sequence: TGTGCCAGCACCGTCCTAGCTACTAATGAGCAGTTCTTC.

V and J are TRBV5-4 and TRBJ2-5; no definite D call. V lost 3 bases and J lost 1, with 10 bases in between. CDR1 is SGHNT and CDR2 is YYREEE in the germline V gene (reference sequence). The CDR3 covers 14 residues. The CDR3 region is CASSSFGSQETQYF. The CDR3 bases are TGTGCCAGCAGCTCCTTTGGCAGCCAAGAGACCCAGTACTTC.

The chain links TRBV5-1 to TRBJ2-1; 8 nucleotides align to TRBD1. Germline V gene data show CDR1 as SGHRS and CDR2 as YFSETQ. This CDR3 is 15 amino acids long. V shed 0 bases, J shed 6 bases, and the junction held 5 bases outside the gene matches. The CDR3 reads CASSLGITGGNEQFF. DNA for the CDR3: TGCGCCAGCAGCTTGGGGATCACAGGGGGCAATGAGCAGTTCTTC.

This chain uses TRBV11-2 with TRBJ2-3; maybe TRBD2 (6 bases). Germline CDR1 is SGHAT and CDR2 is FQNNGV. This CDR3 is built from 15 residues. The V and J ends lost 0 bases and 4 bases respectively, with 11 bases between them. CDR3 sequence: CASSLDHGGSDTQYF. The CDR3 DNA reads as TGTGCCAGCAGCTTAGATCACGGAGGGTCAGATACGCAGTATTTT. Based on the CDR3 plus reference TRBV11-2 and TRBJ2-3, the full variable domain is EAGVAQSPRYKIIEKRQSVAFWCNPISGHATLYWYQQILGQGPKLLIQFQNNGVVDDSQLPKDRFSAERLKGVDSTLKIQPAKLEDSAVYLCASSLDHGGSDTQYFGPGTRLTVL.